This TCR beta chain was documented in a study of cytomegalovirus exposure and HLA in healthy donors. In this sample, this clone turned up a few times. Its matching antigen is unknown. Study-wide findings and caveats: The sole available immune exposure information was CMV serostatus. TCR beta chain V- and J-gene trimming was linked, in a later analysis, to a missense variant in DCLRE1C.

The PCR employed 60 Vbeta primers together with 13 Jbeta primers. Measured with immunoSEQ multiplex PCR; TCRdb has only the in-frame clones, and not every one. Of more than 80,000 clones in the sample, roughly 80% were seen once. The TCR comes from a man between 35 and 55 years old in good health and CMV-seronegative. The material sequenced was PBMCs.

In DNA, the CDR3 is TGTGCCAGCAGCCGAGCCCGAGGATCCTACGAGCAGTACTTC. Protein: CASSRARGSYEQYF. V and J are TRBV14 and TRBJ2-7; D not certain. This CDR3 region has 14 residues. Germline loops: CDR1 SGHDN, CDR2 FVKESK. Trimming left V 4 bases short and J 1 base short, with 11 bases between.